The present entry profiles one TCR beta chain with its context. Its specific antigen is unknown. No much larger clone exists at a distance of one base, and base qualities are not known. At diagnosis, peripheral blood, uninvolved tumor-adjacent lung and tumor were collected and were preserved as a mix of fresh-frozen and FFPE material. Blood samples were analyzed as peripheral blood mononuclear cells for TCR repertoire profiling. CDR1 is given as SEHNR and CDR2 as FQNEAQ, both from the germline V gene (reference sequence). V was cut back by 4 bases and J by 0 bases, leaving a gap of 9 bases between them. The CDR3 starts with the cysteine, ends with the phenylalanine, and has 14 residues. Just the 42-base CDR3 DNA is kept, in frame starting at base 1. The data were obtained in a study of T cells in localized non-small cell lung cancer (dated by TCRdb to the early 2020s). Turning to the overall study: The study analyzed T cell repertoires of hundreds of early-stage NSCLC patients, comparing tumors and uninvolved tumor-adjacent lungs. The cohort comprised roughly 220 treatment-naïve NSCLC patients with resected, localized lung tumors. A mean age of 66.3 years was recorded for the NSCLC patients, of whom 120 to 150 were male and 90 to 110 were female. General conclusions and limits of the study: Longer overall survival was associated with higher T cell density in blood, whereas shorter survival was associated with higher clonality in adjacent lung. The highest T cell clonality was observed in uninvolved tumor-adjacent lung, where clonality exceeded that of tumor, suggesting that antigenic responses were more focused in uninvolved tumor-adjacent lung. Because of the exploratory design, TCR variables were selected using unadjusted p-values without false-discovery rate correction. Because multi-region tumor sequencing was not done, intratumor heterogeneity could not be ruled out. A median of around 57 of the top 100 tumor clones turned up in the paired uninvolved adjacent lung, and about 28 of those clones also ranked among the top 100 of that same adjacent lung.

TCR beta CDR3 regions were sequenced from DNA using the immunoSEQ Assay. Per the authors' processing: To compute T cell density, TCR beta template counts were normalized to usable DNA, which was estimated by amplifying housekeeping genes. Richness was estimated with the preseqR package, extrapolating to 400,000 templates for PBMC samples and 120,000 templates for tissue samples. Clonality was defined as one minus Pielou's evenness. To identify tissue-enriched TCRs, differential abundance testing was run on productive amino-acid clonotypes with a minimum total count of 5 and an alpha of 0.1. The Jaccard Index and the Morisita Overlap Index were used to measure repertoire overlap between compartments. GLIPH grouped TCR beta CDR3s together with public tetramer-defined viral CDR3s, and a viral motif had to include at least three viral sequences and show V-gene enrichment. The immuneACCESS repertoire file appears here via TCRdb, limited to in-frame rearrangements. These files lack a portion of the clones; in checked studies, under half of the deficit traces to unresolved V genes, and the cause of the others is not known. V and J calls and clone size follow that table, whereas D and trimming were derived from the DNA. The sample table contains around 26,000 clones; only one count was recorded for about 90% of them. Roughly 1.1% of the sample is held by the ten biggest clonotypes.

The TCR was taken from a woman aged 35-70 years with stage I lung adenocarcinoma. The sample here was peripheral blood, taken before any cancer treatment. The sequence joins TRBV7-9 to TRBJ2-5; the D gene lacks a confident call. The CDR3 sequence is CASSSTRNQETQYF. In nucleotide form, the sequence is TGTGCCAGCAGCTCAACTCGGAACCAAGAGACCCAGTACTTC.